A selection of T cell receptor beta chains follows, all from one sample in a study of blood T cell repertoires in COVID-19. This table comes from immunoSEQ multiplex PCR, and its TCRdb copy is limited to in-frame clones, with some not included. The profile covers around 170,000 clones, with roughly 77% appearing a single time and approximately 12% taken by the ten largest. The sample consisted of peripheral blood. These receptors came from a woman of 80 years or more with COVID-19, enrolled during active disease. Each CDR3 is given with its conserved first and last residue. Each record gives: D gene, J gene, V gene, clone size, CDR3 protein, CDR3 DNA. D genes are given only for firm matches. Size is omitted from some rows. Given values are once, few, many or a class for expanded clones.

d_call: TRBD1
j_call: TRBJ1-2
v_call: TRBV18
clone_size: once
cdr3_aa: CASSRIDRAGYTF
cdr3_nt: TGTGCCAGCTCACGGATCGACAGGGCGGGCTACACCTTC

d_call: NA
j_call: TRBJ1-3
v_call: TRBV6-1
clone_size: NA
cdr3_aa: CASSEAPTLTATIYF
cdr3_nt: TGTGCCAGCAGTGAAGCCCCGACATTAACGGCCACCATATATTTT

d_call: TRBD2
j_call: TRBJ2-5
v_call: TRBV12-5
clone_size: NA
cdr3_aa: CASGPGGGGETQYF
cdr3_nt: TGTGCTAGTGGTCCCGGGGGGGGCGGTGAGACCCAGTACTTC

d_call: TRBD2
j_call: TRBJ2-1
v_call: TRBV9
clone_size: NA
cdr3_aa: CASSDSLAGSSYNEQFF
cdr3_nt: TGTGCCAGCAGCGACTCTTTAGCGGGGAGCTCCTACAATGAGCAGTTCTTC

d_call: TRBD1
j_call: TRBJ2-7
v_call: TRBV7-8
clone_size: few
cdr3_aa: CASSSIGTGGSEQYF
cdr3_nt: TGTGCCAGCAGCTCCATAGGGACAGGGGGCTCCGAGCAGTACTTC

d_call: NA
j_call: TRBJ1-2
v_call: TRBV4-3
clone_size: NA
cdr3_aa: CASSHPKVSGNGYTF
cdr3_nt: TGCGCCAGCAGCCATCCCAAAGTCTCGGGGAATGGCTACACCTTC

d_call: TRBD1
j_call: TRBJ2-7
v_call: TRBV12-5
clone_size: NA
cdr3_aa: CASASPGQGAYEQYF
cdr3_nt: TGTGCTAGTGCGTCTCCGGGACAGGGGGCGTACGAGCAGTACTTC

d_call: TRBD2
j_call: TRBJ2-1
v_call: TRBV2
clone_size: NA
cdr3_aa: CASRRGTSGGPYNEQFF
cdr3_nt: TGTGCCAGCAGGAGGGGTACGAGCGGGGGCCCTTACAATGAGCAGTTCTTC

d_call: NA
j_call: TRBJ2-1
v_call: TRBV7-6
clone_size: NA
cdr3_aa: CASSLMPSGRSSYNEQFF
cdr3_nt: TGTGCCAGCAGCTTAATGCCGAGCGGCAGGAGCTCCTACAATGAGCAGTTCTTC

d_call: NA
j_call: TRBJ1-2
v_call: TRBV28
clone_size: NA
cdr3_aa: CASSLAVYGYTF
cdr3_nt: TGTGCCAGCAGTTTAGCGGTCTATGGCTACACCTTC

d_call: NA
j_call: TRBJ2-7
v_call: TRBV4-2
clone_size: once
cdr3_aa: CASSQVDTAYEQYF
cdr3_nt: TGTGCCAGCAGCCAAGTGGACACAGCCTACGAGCAGTACTTC

d_call: TRBD1
j_call: TRBJ1-6
v_call: TRBV30
clone_size: NA
cdr3_aa: CAWSKGQDNSPLHF
cdr3_nt: TGTGCCTGGAGTAAGGGACAGGATAATTCACCCCTCCACTTT

d_call: TRBD1
j_call: TRBJ2-3
v_call: TRBV29-1
clone_size: NA
cdr3_aa: CSVEGSGTGDADTQYF
cdr3_nt: TGCAGCGTTGAAGGTTCCGGGACAGGGGATGCAGATACGCAGTATTTT

d_call: TRBD1
j_call: TRBJ1-1
v_call: TRBV5-1
clone_size: NA
cdr3_aa: CASSQQGSNTEAFF
cdr3_nt: TGCGCCAGCAGCCAACAGGGGTCGAACACTGAAGCTTTCTTT

d_call: TRBD1
j_call: TRBJ2-7
v_call: TRBV5-4
clone_size: NA
cdr3_aa: CASSSGQGYEQYF
cdr3_nt: TGTGCCAGCAGCTCGGGACAGGGCTACGAGCAGTACTTC

d_call: NA
j_call: TRBJ1-1
v_call: TRBV28
clone_size: NA
cdr3_aa: CASSMVRRNTEAFF
cdr3_nt: TGTGCCAGCAGTATGGTGCGGAGGAACACTGAAGCTTTCTTT

d_call: NA
j_call: TRBJ2-7
v_call: TRBV28
clone_size: NA
cdr3_aa: CASSFDLSSYEQYF
cdr3_nt: TGTGCCAGCAGTTTTGACTTGAGCTCCTACGAGCAGTACTTC